This TCR beta chain was identified in a study of TIL therapy for anti-PD-1-resistant metastatic lung cancer. General observations from the study: The baseline peripheral repertoire was partially replaced by infused TIL clonotypes that later decayed.

This was the immunoSEQ v3 assay. Produced via immunoSEQ multiplex PCR; TCRdb's table is partial and in-frame only. Of 50,000 to 70,000 clones listed, about two thirds are singletons. Germline CDR1 LNHNV, CDR2 YYDKDF (reference sequence). The CDR3 contains 12 residues. The ends were cut back, 3 bases at V and 5 bases at J, with 7 bases in the middle. As concerns this clone: What it binds is unknown.

Documented time point: pre-treatment sample, taken before nivolumab and TIL therapy. The sequence was obtained from a person between 30 and 79 years old with non-small cell lung cancer. V is TRBV15 and J is TRBJ2-5; D unclear. The specimen was blood, collected at baseline. In DNA, the CDR3 is TGTGCCACCAGCAGGCCCCTGGAGACCCAGTACTTC. Amino acid sequence: CATSRPLETQYF.